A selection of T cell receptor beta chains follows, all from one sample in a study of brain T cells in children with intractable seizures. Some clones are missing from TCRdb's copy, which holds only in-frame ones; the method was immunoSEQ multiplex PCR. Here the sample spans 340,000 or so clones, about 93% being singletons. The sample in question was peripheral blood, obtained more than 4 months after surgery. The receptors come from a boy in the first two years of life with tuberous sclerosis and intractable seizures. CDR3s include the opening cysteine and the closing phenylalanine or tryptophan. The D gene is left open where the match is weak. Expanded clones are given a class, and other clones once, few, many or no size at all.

TGTGCCAGCTCATCCTCCTACCCGGGACAGGGGATGAGTAACTATGGCTACACCTTC,CASSSSYPGQGMSNYGYTF,19,TRBD1,TRBV18,NA,TRBJ1-2
TGTGCCAGCAGCGCTGGAGACAGTGGAAACACCATATATTTT,CASSAGDSGNTIYF,14,NA,TRBV9,NA,TRBJ1-3
TGTGCCAGCAGCCATCTTGGCGGGAGCTCCTACGAGCAGTACTTC,CASSHLGGSSYEQYF,15,TRBD2,TRBV3-1/TRBV3-2,NA,TRBJ2-7
TGCGCCAGCAGCCGCCTCCTAGCGGGAGGGCTTCGCGAGCAGTACTTC,CASSRLLAGGLREQYF,16,TRBD2,TRBV4-1,NA,TRBJ2-7
TGTGCCACCAGTGATTCGCAGGGTTACGAGCAGTACTTC,CATSDSQGYEQYF,13,NA,TRBV24-1,NA,TRBJ2-7
TGTGCCTGGAGTGCCGGGACTAGCGGACCCACCGGGGAGCTGTTTTTT,CAWSAGTSGPTGELFF,16,TRBD2,TRBV30,NA,TRBJ2-2
TGTGCTAGCAGCTTAGAGGGGCCGGGGACCGGGGAGCTGTTTTTT,CASSLEGPGTGELFF,15,NA,TRBV7-7,NA,TRBJ2-2
TGTGCCTGGGGACAGGGGGGAGCTTTCTTT,CAWGQGGAFF,10,TRBD1,TRBV30,NA,TRBJ1-1
TGTGCCAGCGTAGGGTTCTCCTACAATGAGCAGTTCTTC,CASVGFSYNEQFF,13,NA,TRBV6-5,NA,TRBJ2-1
TGTGCCATCGGACAGCAAATGAGCTCCTACGAGCAGTACTTC,CAIGQQMSSYEQYF,14,NA,TRBV10-3,NA,TRBJ2-7
TGTGCCAGCTCACCACCGGAGTTCTCTGGAAACACCATATATTTT,CASSPPEFSGNTIYF,15,NA,TRBV18,NA,TRBJ1-3
TGTGCCAGCTCATCATCATTGGGACAGGGGTTCGAGCAGTACTTC,CASSSSLGQGFEQYF,15,TRBD1,TRBV18,NA,TRBJ2-7
TGTGCCAGCAGCTTCCGGGAGGAGGCCTACAATGAGCAGTTCTTC,CASSFREEAYNEQFF,15,TRBD2,TRBV11-1,NA,TRBJ2-1
TGTGCCAGCAGTGAAGTTAGGACAGGGAGCCAGCCCCAGCATTTT,CASSEVRTGSQPQHF,15,TRBD1,TRBV6-1,few,TRBJ1-5
TGTGCCAGCAGTTACCGTGGCAGGTGGGATGAAAAACTGTTTTTT,CASSYRGRWDEKLFF,15,NA,TRBV6-5,NA,TRBJ1-4
TGTTCCAACTCTAATTCACCCCTCCACTTT,CSNSNSPLHF,10,NA,TRBV11-2,NA,TRBJ1-6
TGTGCCAGCAGTGAAGATTTAACTGTGGGAGAGACCCAGTACTTC,CASSEDLTVGETQYF,15,NA,TRBV25-1,NA,TRBJ2-5
TGTGCCAGCTCTCCATGGGAGGGTCGGGGCACAGATACGCAGTATTTT,CASSPWEGRGTDTQYF,16,TRBD2,TRBV18,once,TRBJ2-3
TGTGCCAACTCTCAGGCCCTCGATCAGCCCCAGCATTTT,CANSQALDQPQHF,13,NA,TRBV6-5,many,TRBJ1-5
TGTGCCAGTAAAAGTGGGACCCAGTACTTC,CASKSGTQYF,10,NA,TRBV19,NA,TRBJ2-5
TGTGCCAGCACTAAGGACAGGGGGGTTTTCATGAACACTGAAGCTTTCTTT,CASTKDRGVFMNTEAFF,17,TRBD1,TRBV2,NA,TRBJ1-1
TGCAGCGTTCAGACACGCAGCTCCTACGAGCAGTACTTC,CSVQTRSSYEQYF,13,NA,TRBV29-1,NA,TRBJ2-7
TGTGCCAGCAGGAGTTGGGAACAGTTGAATTACGAGCAGTACTTC,CASRSWEQLNYEQYF,15,NA,TRBV2,NA,TRBJ2-7